This entry lists 15 T cell receptor beta chains sequenced from one sample in a study of T cell changes during pregnancy in multiple sclerosis. Measured with immunoSEQ multiplex PCR; TCRdb has only the in-frame clones, and not every one. The table shows about 50,000 clones, with 80% to 95% occurring only once. The sample consisted of CD8+ T cells from peripheral blood mononuclear cells, taken after pregnancy. The receptors were gathered from a female donor with multiple sclerosis, enrolled in a pregnancy study.

The chain recombines TRBV6-4 with TRBJ2-2, with D possibly TRBD2 on 6 matching bases. Germline V gene lookup returns CDR1 MRHNA and CDR2 SNTAGT. The CDR3 totals 15 residues. Trimming cost V 6 bases and J 0 bases, with 11 bases left between them. This CDR3 reads CASSPGGTNTGELFF. The CDR3 region has the DNA TGTGCCAGCAGCCCCGGAGGGACGAACACCGGGGAGCTGTTTTTT.

The chain links TRBV5-8 to TRBJ2-5; tentatively, D is TRBD2 (6 bases). Per germline, CDR1 SGHTS and CDR2 YDEGEE. V was cut by 4 bases and J by 5 bases, with 15 bases left in between. The CDR3 has 14 amino acids. The CDR3 DNA reads TGTGCCAGCAGCGTGGGCGGGATCACGGAGACCCAGTACTTC. This codes for CASSVGGITETQYF.

The chain employs TRBV25-1 and TRBJ1-5; tentatively, D is TRBD1 (6 bases). The V gene lost 5 bases and the J gene lost 4 bases, with 12 bases spanning the gap. Germline V gene lookup returns CDR1 MGHDK and CDR2 SYGVNS. This CDR3 comprises 14 residues. The CDR3 is CASSSRGGNQPQHF. The CDR3 coding sequence is TGTGCCAGCAGTAGCAGGGGTGGTAATCAGCCCCAGCATTTT.

The genes are TRBV10-3 and TRBJ2-3; possible D gene TRBD2, 6 bases. This CDR3 contains 16 residues. Deletions cut 0 bases from V and 0 bases from J, with 10 bases between. Germline V gene data show CDR1 as ENHRY and CDR2 as SYGVKD. Here the CDR3 reads CAISESGLRSTDTQYF. In DNA, the CDR3 is TGTGCCATCAGTGAGTCGGGACTCCGTAGCACAGATACGCAGTATTTT.

V usage is TRBV9 and J usage is TRBJ1-1, with D tentatively TRBD1 (5 bases). The CDR3 is 16 residues long. In germline, CDR1 is SGDLS, CDR2 YYNGEE. The V and J ends lost 3 bases and 4 bases respectively, with 19 bases between them. The CDR3 DNA is TGTGCCAGCAGCGGGAACCCCAGGGATTATGTCACTGAAGCTTTCTTT. The encoded protein is CASSGNPRDYVTEAFF.

The rearrangement joins TRBV27 to TRBJ1-5, with 12 bases fitting TRBD1. This CDR3 has 15 residues. The V gene end was trimmed by 4 bases and the J gene end by 5 bases; junction bases not matched to a gene: 3. Germline CDR1 is MNHEY and CDR2 is SMNVEV (reference sequence). The CDR3 reads CASSSGTGGYQPQHF. CDR3 bases: TGTGCCAGCAGTTCCGGGACAGGGGGCTATCAGCCCCAGCATTTT.

This clone has only one observation. The chain couples TRBV27 to TRBJ2-3; 7 bases map to TRBD2. V lost 8 bases to trimming and J lost 1 base; unmatched junction nucleotides: 12. CDR1 and CDR2 from the germline V gene are MNHEY and SMNVEV (reference sequence). This CDR3 region has 16 residues. The CDR3 DNA reads TGTGCCAGCTCCTTTTGGGGGGGGTCCGGCACAGATACGCAGTATTTT. It yields the protein CASSFWGGSGTDTQYF.

This clone showed up just once. The rearrangement joins TRBV5-4 to TRBJ2-1, with D hard to call. CDR1 and CDR2 (germline): SGHNT, YYREEE (reference sequence). CDR3 size: 15 residues. The V gene lost 4 bases and the J gene lost 5 bases, with 16 bases spanning the gap. The chain's CDR3 is CASSPLPTGDNEQFF. The CDR3 coding sequence is TGTGCCAGCAGCCCCTTGCCGACCGGAGACAATGAGCAGTTCTTC.

This clone was counted only a few times. The chain has TRBV25-1 and TRBJ2-1; D might be TRBD2 (5 bases). The CDR3 is 12 amino acids. Germline V gene sequence: CDR1 MGHDK, CDR2 SYGVNS. V was cut by 4 bases and J by 9 bases, with 10 bases left in between. CDR3 residues: CASSVNAGEQFF. CDR3 DNA: TGTGCCAGCAGTGTGAACGCGGGTGAGCAGTTCTTC.

The rearrangement joins TRBV27 to TRBJ2-3; the D gene is possibly TRBD2 (6 bases). Trimming pared 1 base from V and 5 bases from J, leaving 7 bases between. The CDR3 extends over 13 amino acids. Germline V gives CDR1 MNHEY, CDR2 SMNVEV (reference sequence). CDR3: CASSLYGGDTQYF. CDR3 coding DNA: TGTGCCAGCAGTTTATACGGGGGAGATACGCAGTATTTT.

The gene calls are TRBV6-5 and TRBJ1-2; D is undetermined. V was cut by 0 bases and J by 0 bases, with 8 bases left in between. There are 15 residues in the CDR3. Per the germline V gene, CDR1 is MNHEY and CDR2 is SVGAGI. The chain's CDR3 is CASSYSSGSNYGYTF. CDR3 DNA: TGTGCCAGCAGTTACTCGTCGGGATCTAACTATGGCTACACCTTC.

The J gene is TRBJ2-6, the V gene TRBV19; D perhaps matches TRBD2 (5 bases). The CDR3 runs 15 residues. Trimming cost V 5 bases and J 2 bases, with 10 bases left between them. Germline V gives CDR1 LNHDA, CDR2 SQIVND (reference sequence). DNA for the CDR3: TGTGCCAGTAGTGCCGGGATTGCTGGGGCCAACGTCCTGACTTTC. Its protein product is CASSAGIAGANVLTF.

This chain links TRBV19 with TRBJ2-4, with 9 bases lining up with TRBD1. Germline CDR1 reads LNHDA; CDR2 reads SQIVND (reference sequence). This CDR3 is built from 19 residues. V was pared by 2 bases and J by 0 bases, with 11 bases of the junction left unmatched. The CDR3 DNA reads TGTGCCAGTAGTATATCCGGGACAGGGTACAGGGGAGCCAAAAACATTCAGTACTTC. Translation: CASSISGTGYRGAKNIQYF.

The chain's CDR3 is CASRSYEQYF. The CDR3, as DNA: TGTGCCAGCAGGAGCTACGAGCAGTACTTC. The gene calls are TRBV2 and TRBJ2-7; D gene uncertain. CDR3 length: 10 amino acids. Germline V CDR1 and CDR2: SNHLY, FYNNEI. V lost 6 bases and J 3 bases, leaving 3 bases between the germline ends.

The chain uses TRBV19 and TRBJ1-2; the D gene is possibly TRBD1 (6 bases). Germline values: CDR1 LNHDA, CDR2 SQIVND (reference sequence). CDR3 length equals 14 residues. V was trimmed by 8 bases and J by 3 bases, leaving 16 bases between them. The CDR3 coding sequence is TGTGCCAGTTCGCGGGCCAGGGGAGACTATGGCTACACCTTC. It translates to CASSRARGDYGYTF.